The T cell receptor beta chain described here comes from a study of T-cell reconstitution after alpha-beta-depleted transplantation in children. The library targeted TCRbeta and was prepared with unique molecular identifiers. TCRdb re-derived calls from the PCR reads in MiXCR, one entry per CDR3 protein. The repertoire has about 100,000 distinct CDR3 sequences, roughly 7.1% of them found once; the top ten carry about 15%. V lost 8 bases, J lost 0 bases, and 15 bases lay in between. Germline V lookup: CDR1 MNHNY, CDR2 SVGAGI (reference sequence). The CDR3 is made up of 15 amino acids. This clonotype was seen many times.

This sample comprised PBMCs, obtained before TCRalphabeta/CD19-depleted stem cell transplant. This sequence was found in a boy younger than 10 with acute lymphoblastic leukemia, due to receive a stem cell transplant. The rearrangement joins TRBV6-6 to TRBJ2-3, with a weak D call TRBD2 (6 bases). The CDR3, as DNA: TGTGCCAGCGCGGATCGGGGGAGAAGCACAGATACGCAGTATTTT. Encoded protein: CASADRGRSTDTQYF.